These 12 T cell receptor beta chains originate from one sample sequenced in a study of blood T cells in healthy people across ages. The use of a sample-barcoded 5' primer and a J-beta primer mix characterized a second PCR of roughly 7 to 11 cycles. MiXCR was run by TCRdb on the 5' RACE reads, yielding one entry per CDR3 protein. The sample comprises 700,000 to 950,000 distinct CDR3 sequences, roughly 45% of which are singletons, and 20% to 25% rests with the top ten. The sequencing sample was made of blood. The receptors were gathered from a woman aged 60-75 years in good health.

A few counts support this clonotype. The J gene is TRBJ2-7, the V gene TRBV4-2; 13 bases map to TRBD2. The CDR3 consists of 19 residues. The germline gives CDR1 LGHNA, CDR2 YNFKEQ. V lost 4 bases and J lost 1; bases outside the gene matches: 13. The CDR3: CASSLQRLAGGQNSYEQYF. The DNA of the CDR3 is TGTGCCAGCAGCCTTCAGCGACTAGCGGGAGGACAAAATTCCTACGAGCAGTACTTC.

The genes are TRBV20-1 and TRBJ2-3; 10 positions match TRBD2. Germline loops: CDR1 DFQATT, CDR2 SNEGSKA (reference sequence). With V trimmed by 5 bases and J by 8 bases, 13 bases remained unmatched. The CDR3 length is 15 residues. CDR3 sequence reads: CSAASGGNFWGTQYF. In nucleotides, the CDR3 is TGCAGTGCTGCTAGCGGGGGAAATTTTTGGGGTACGCAGTATTTT.

The chain has TRBV9 and TRBJ2-1, with TRBD2 identical over 7 bases. After removal of 4 bases from V and 0 bases from J, the junction contained 7 bases not matched to a gene. CDR1 and CDR2 (germline): SGDLS, YYNGEE. CDR3 size: 16 residues. The CDR3 nucleotides read TGTGCCAGCAGCACCGCCCCTAGCGGCTCCTACAATGAGCAGTTCTTC. Translating it yields CASSTAPSGSYNEQFF.

The V and J genes are TRBV5-1 and TRBJ1-3; 9 bases are a match to TRBD1. The CDR3 loop spans 18 amino acids. Germline V gene lookup returns CDR1 SGHRS and CDR2 YFSETQ. Trimming at V came to 4 bases and at J to 0 bases, leaving 11 bases not matched to a gene. CDR3 bases: TGCGCCAGCAGCCGAACCGGGACAGGGTTCAGCTCTGGAAACACCATATATTTT. Protein sequence: CASSRTGTGFSSGNTIYF.

The CDR3 region has the DNA TGCGCCAGCAGCTTGGGGTCCGAGGTCAACGAGCAGTTCTTC. This encodes CASSLGSEVNEQFF. The rearrangement uses TRBV5-1 and TRBJ2-1; D unclear. Trimming pared 0 bases from V and 10 bases from J, leaving 14 bases between. CDR1 is SGHRS, CDR2 YFSETQ, per germline. The CDR3 contains 14 residues.

Many counts were recorded for this clonotype. This rearrangement joins TRBV25-1 to TRBJ2-1, with D unresolved. The CDR3 contains 12 residues. Looked up from germline, CDR1 is MGHDK and CDR2 is SYGVNS. V lost 3 bases, J lost 6 bases, and 6 bases lay in between. The CDR3 loop reads CASSDYRNEQFF. In DNA form, the CDR3 reads TGTGCCAGCAGTGATTATCGCAATGAGCAGTTCTTC.

In regard to this clonotype: Given a much more abundant clone one base away, this may be a read error. The chain employs TRBV20-1 and TRBJ2-7; 14 bases agree with TRBD2. Germline V CDR1 and CDR2: DFQATT, SNEGSKA (reference sequence). The CDR3 length is 14 residues. The CDR3 DNA follows: TGCAGTGCTCCGCGACTAGCGGGGGGGGAGGAGCGGTACTTC. Protein product: CSAPRLAGGEERYF.

The rearrangement links TRBV20-1 to TRBJ2-5; 7 nucleotides agree with TRBD1. The CDR3 sequence is 14 residues long. Germline CDR1 DFQATT, CDR2 SNEGSKA (reference sequence). V lost 3 bases to trimming and J lost 2 bases; unmatched junction nucleotides: 6. The CDR3 DNA reads as TGCAGTGCTAGCGGGACAGCCCTTCAAGAGACCCAGTACTTC. It specifies CSASGTALQETQYF.

This clonotype came up a few times. V usage is TRBV6-2 or TRBV6-3 and J usage is TRBJ2-4, with a tentative D call TRBD2 (6 bases). The length of the CDR3 is 14 residues. Per the germline V gene, CDR1 is MNHEY and CDR2 is SVGEGT. Trimming removed 3 bases from V and 8 bases from J, with 14 bases in between. CDR3 nucleotide sequence: TGTGCCAGCAGTTATGACGGGAGCTCGTACATTCAGTACTTC. This codes for CASSYDGSSYIQYF.

The table lists this clonotype with a few counts. This sequence may be a read error, since a much larger clone differs from it by one base. V gene TRBV12-3 or TRBV12-4 combines with J gene TRBJ2-5; TRBD2 agrees at 9 bases. V trimming: 5 bases; J trimming: 11 bases; junction bases outside the gene matches: 21. This CDR3 contains 17 residues. CDR3 protein: CASSPYSGSGSHNEQYF. Written as DNA, the CDR3 is TGTGCCAGCAGTCCTTACAGCGGTAGCGGGAGCCACAATGAGCAGTACTTC.

The CDR3, as DNA: TGTGCCAGCAGTTACTCGATAGAATCCGGTGGCTACACCTTC. It yields the protein CASSYSIESGGYTF. The rearrangement joins TRBV6-2 or TRBV6-3 to TRBJ1-2, with D uncertain. Germline lookup yields CDR1 MNHEY and CDR2 SVGEGT. V gave up 0 bases and J gave up 7 bases, with 12 bases separating them. The CDR3 runs to 14 residues.

V and J are TRBV7-2 and TRBJ2-7; 7 bases fit TRBD1. The CDR3 has 14 residues. The ends lost 5 bases at V and 3 bases at J; junction bases unmatched: 7. Germline CDR1 reads SGHTA; CDR2 reads FQGNSA. CDR3 loop: CASSAGTDFYEQYF. CDR3 in DNA: TGTGCCAGCAGCGCCGGGACAGACTTCTACGAGCAGTACTTC.